This TCR beta chain comes out of a study of cytomegalovirus exposure and HLA in healthy donors (dated by TCRdb to the late 2010s). With respect to the entire study: In an earlier analysis of around 540 of the donors, 250 to 350 Gb of sequence data and some 120 million unique TCR beta sequences from about 179 million T cells were reported. Both class I and class II loci were covered by HLA typing, at four-digit resolution. Around 330 gigabases of sequencing data and 70 million to 100 million unique TCR sequences made up an early release that covered roughly 670 HLA-typed donors. Among the roughly 400 genotyped donors, approximately 82% belonged to the genetic ancestry cluster associated with self-reported Caucasian donors. A later analysis re-analyzed previously published TCR beta repertoires from 666 donors and added high-resolution HLA genotyping to study TCR occurrence patterns. The T cell repertoires of under 700 subjects were profiled by immunosequencing and related to cytomegalovirus serostatus. Rather than using new phenotypic data, the later analysis identified candidate immune exposures from TCR beta sequences and from how often those sequences occurred across donors. Across roughly 420 genotyped donors of the cohort, an average of about 200,000 unique TCR beta nucleotide sequences per donor were sequenced, and 15% to 20% of those sequences were non-productive. A later genetic analysis took genome-wide SNP genotypes for 398 of the 666 donors and used that subset as a discovery cohort. An earlier analysis of 500 to 750 of the donors applied high-throughput TCR beta sequencing to assess whether each TCR beta V gene segment acted as functional or pseudogenic. In addition to the first cohort of 500 to 850 subjects, a separate validation cohort of 120 different subjects was used. Donor age, sex, ethnicity and CMV serostatus were compiled alongside the repertoire data. Every repertoire in the discovery cohort had been generated on one and the same sequencing platform. The aim of the study was to test whether cataloging public T cell receptors could identify signatures of past pathogen exposure. A handful of DR-DQ haplotypes were handled as single units for association and clustering because linkage in the cohort was strong. Typing coverage differed by locus: A, B, C, DRB1 and DQB1 were typed in about 620-640 donors, DQA1 in about 560, DPA1 in around 580, and DPB1 in 450 to 490. The study combined high-throughput TCR immunosequencing, statistical association of individual TCRs with disease status, and machine learning to predict cytomegalovirus infection status.

The trim is 7 bases for V and 6 bases for J, with a gap of 12 bases between the germline ends. The germline V gene provides CDR1 SNHLY and CDR2 FYNNEI. The CDR3 measures 12 amino acids from cysteine to phenylalanine. CDR3 DNA only is kept here, 36 bases in frame from base 1. This clone was observed a single time. This clone's antigen is unknown. Per-base qualities were not stored, and no clone one base away is much larger. Study-level results and caveats: Assigning TCR associations to individual alleles was difficult when HLA alleles, especially DR and DQ, strongly co-occurred. The earlier analysis of 587 of the donors excluded 15 to 20 rarely observed V segments, including chromosome 9 orphons, because counts were too low. Most TCR sequences were seen in very few donors, while some public TCRs were found in many individuals. The study gave a list of about 170 TCR beta chains associated with cytomegalovirus. The sequencing pipeline was judged likely to have produced a cluster of highly shared sequence variants as a technical artifact. In vitro tests confirmed that a few of the cytomegalovirus-associated TCR beta chains recognize cytomegalovirus antigens. The cohort was sequenced for TCR beta chains only, and without alpha or paired-chain data the features that could be detected were limited. According to the authors, the approach could potentially be generalized to other disease states and immunological phenotypes. A later genetic analysis associated a missense DCLRE1C variant with V-gene and J-gene trimming of TCR beta chains, and an independent cohort replicated the association. In a later analysis, the rate of TCR association differed among HLA loci, with DRB1 alleles having the most associated TCRs and HLA-C alleles having the fewest. Because the 87-base-pair reads could not distinguish some IMGT-functional V segments, including TRBV6-2 and TRBV6-3, those segments were excluded. At a false discovery rate of 0.05, a later analysis linked some 18,000 TCR beta sequences to specific HLA alleles. Immune exposure information for the cohort was limited to CMV serostatus. In a later analysis, several top co-occurrence clusters were reported to appear linked to parvovirus B19, influenza, CMV and Epstein-Barr virus. Roughly uniform sequencing depth across donors was assumed in presence/absence analyses, although this assumption may not hold. Linkage disequilibrium might explain the correlated functional status among segregating V segments, but an unknown experimental factor could not be ruled out. Compared with the approximately 720-donor mean, donors in an Asian-associated ancestry cluster had fewer N-insertions in productive TCRs, according to a later genetic analysis. An earlier analysis of approximately 540 of the donors showed that most TCR beta V segments appeared in productive rearrangements either about 87% or about 30% of the time, which broadly matched IMGT annotations. The classifier was reported to diagnose cytomegalovirus status with high specificity and sensitivity in both the original cohort and the validation cohort. A later analysis found that most CMV-associated TCR beta chains appeared HLA-restricted, with HLA associations seemingly driven largely by CMV exposure. A further reported finding was that TCR beta sequences accurately predicted the HLA-A and HLA-B alleles for most subjects in the first cohort. Compared with equally common non-associated chains, HLA-associated TCR beta chains in a later analysis were more clonally expanded and had lower generation probabilities. Because HLA typing was unavailable for some donors at each locus, only the typed subset was used in association tests.

In total, fewer than 750 healthy bone marrow donors made up the cohort. At the time of sampling, every cohort member was nominally healthy, though immune exposures that went unrecorded were likely present. The donor tested CMV seronegative, placing the donor among the 352 seronegative members of the cohort. A peripheral blood sample was provided by each donor, and peripheral blood mononuclear cells were used for TCR beta sequencing. Genomic DNA extraction from the blood cell samples was performed with the Qiagen DNeasy Blood Extraction Kit. The library was obtained by the immunoSEQ multiplex PCR assay. For the multiplex PCR, a mixture combining 60 forward primers for TCR Vbeta segments and 13 reverse primers for TCR Jbeta segments was used. A multiplex PCR assay on genomic DNA amplified the CDR3 region of rearranged TCR beta genes. The Illumina HiSeq System was used to sequence the amplified TCR beta libraries as 87-base-pair reads. On the authors' methods: A later analysis counted approximately 84 million unique TCR beta chains across the 670 or so repertoires, and around 9.9 million of these chains were shared by at least two donors. Raw reads were error-corrected and collapsed into unique sequences by a nearest-neighbor algorithm in which closely related sequences were merged to remove PCR and sequencing errors. Alignment of CDR3 sequences to IMGT reference sequences was used to assign V, D and J gene segments. For a sequence to be retained, a match of at least six nucleotides to both a V gene segment and a J gene segment was required. Rearrangements were called productive when the CDR3 lacked stop codons and stayed in frame with V and J; all others were non-productive. CDR3 was defined according to IMGT convention as the region running from the second conserved V-encoded cysteine to the conserved J-encoded phenylalanine. The earlier analysis of about 610 of the donors excluded any sequence lacking an unambiguous match to a single V gene segment. In an earlier analysis of a few hundred of the donors, V segments were called functional above 56.7% productive rearrangements and were called segregating when the between-donor standard deviation exceeded 5%. A statistical classification framework was developed to diagnose cytomegalovirus status using the catalog of TCR beta chain sequences. A later analysis assigned V and J genes by comparing TCR nucleotide sequences with IMGT/GENE-DB human TR gene sequences. A later analysis assigned CDR3 sequences and most-parsimonious VDJ recombination scenarios with the TCRdist pipeline. In a later analysis, each TCR beta chain was defined by its CDR3 amino acid sequence together with its V-gene family, and reads without a unique V-gene family were excluded. A later analysis removed 450 to 600 highly shared, low-generation-probability nucleotide sequences to deal with suspected cross-contamination and a sequencing artifact. A later analysis calculated a clonal expansion index for each public chain from normalized within-repertoire ranks of inferred template counts. A later analysis computed generation probabilities with a VDJ recombination model fitted to out-of-frame rearrangements, and checked the results against IGoR. Hypergeometric tests were used in a later analysis to score TCR-TCR, TCR-HLA and TCR-CMV co-occurrence, with a repertoire-size bias correction applied to the TCR pairs. In a later analysis, false discovery rates were estimated by permuting HLA or CMV assignments 20 times. In a later analysis, co-occurring TCRs were grouped with DBSCAN, and TCRdist sequence similarity was added when clustering was performed within HLA-allele-positive subsets. Repertoires with fewer than 30,000 or more than 120,000 public chains were left out of co-occurrence clustering, as were about 5 repertoires with anomalous nucleotide sharing. Sourced from immuneACCESS, this table was stored by TCRdb with only in-frame sequences that have V and J called. A share of the clones is absent; for the studies checked, an unresolved V gene accounts for under half, and the remainder has no known explanation. V, J and clone size were drawn from that table, and D and trimming were deduced from the DNA. Across this sample there are 60,000 to 75,000 clones, with 65% to 80% seen only once. Under 3% of the sample is taken by the ten largest.

Sequences were obtained from PBMCs. This sequence uses TRBV2 and TRBJ1-1, and the D gene may be TRBD1, 6 bases matching. This TCR came from a young woman in good health and CMV-seronegative. The CDR3 reads CASTAGGPEAFF. Read as DNA, the sequence is TGTGCCAGCACCGCCGGGGGGCCTGAAGCTTTCTTT. The CDR3, completed at both ends by the reference TRBV2 and TRBJ1-1 genes, gives the full variable domain EPEVTQTPSHQVTQMGQEVILRCVPISNHLYFYWYRQILGQKVEFLVSFYNNEISEKSEIFDDQFSVERPDGSNFTLKIRSTKLEDSAMYFCASTAGGPEAFFGQGTRLTVV.